The next 28 T cell receptor beta chains were all read from a single sample in a study of cytomegalovirus exposure and HLA in healthy donors (dated by TCRdb to about 2017). Library method: the immunoSEQ multiplex PCR assay. The multiplex PCR relied on a mix of 60 forward primers for TCR Vbeta segments and 13 reverse primers for TCR Jbeta segments. TCRdb's version of the immuneACCESS table is confined to in-frame rearrangements and falls short of the full clone set. An unresolved V gene accounts for under half of the shortfall where checked; the remainder is of unknown origin. Here the sample has over 110,000 clones; over 65% occur a single time. The ten largest clones add up to around 2.6% of the sample. Sequenced sample: PBMCs. The origin of the receptors is a male donor in good health and CMV-seronegative.

The chain uses TRBV27 and TRBJ2-7; no clear D gene. The length of the CDR3 is 17 residues. Per the germline V gene, CDR1 is MNHEY and CDR2 is SMNVEV (reference sequence). V dropped 8 bases and J dropped 0 bases, with 23 bases sitting between them. The DNA of the CDR3 is TGTGCCAGCGCCTTAACTCGTGGCGGCACCTACTCCTACGAGCAGTACTTC. This codes for CASALTRGGTYSYEQYF.

The chain links TRBV10-3 to TRBJ2-1, with a tentative D call TRBD2 (6 bases). This CDR3 contains 16 residues. The ends were cut back, 0 bases at V and 15 bases at J, with 24 bases in the middle. CDR1 is ENHRY and CDR2 is SYGVKD in the germline V gene. CDR3 nucleotide sequence: TGTGCCATCAGTGAGTCGATTAGCGGAGTGGGGCGGCGGCTGTTCTTC. This gives the protein CAISESISGVGRRLFF.

V gene TRBV27 combines with J gene TRBJ2-5; 10 positions match TRBD2. The CDR3 covers 15 residues. The J segment lost 4 bases and the V segment lost 3 bases, leaving 5 bases of the junction unmatched. CDR1 and CDR2 (germline): MNHEY, SMNVEV (reference sequence). CDR3: CASSFLAGAGETQYF. In DNA, the CDR3 is TGTGCCAGCAGTTTTCTAGCGGGAGCTGGAGAGACCCAGTACTTC.

The CDR3 sequence: CASTGQGAYEQYF. As DNA, the CDR3 is TGTGCCAGCACCGGGCAGGGGGCCTACGAGCAGTACTTC. The V and J genes are TRBV21-1 and TRBJ2-7; the table names TRBD1, a call not compared with the DNA. TRBV21-1 is listed as a pseudogene. CDR3 length equals 13 residues.

The chain is built from TRBV27 and TRBJ2-7; 8 positions match TRBD2. The germline CDR1 and CDR2 sequences are MNHEY and SMNVEV (reference sequence). After removal of 6 bases from V and 4 bases from J, the junction contained 2 bases not matched to a gene. This CDR3 is 12 amino acids long. The CDR3 coding sequence is TGTGCCAGCAGGGCGGGAGGTTACGAGCAGTACTTC. It yields the protein CASRAGGYEQYF.

The chain uses TRBV15 and TRBJ1-5; D uncertain. The V gene lost 5 bases and the J gene lost 6 bases, with 20 bases spanning the gap. The germline V gene encodes CDR1 LNHNV and CDR2 YYDKDF (reference sequence). CDR3 size: 16 residues. The CDR3 coding sequence is TGTGCCACCAGCCCCCGACCTGGCCAGGATGGTCAGCCCCAGCATTTT. Protein: CATSPRPGQDGQPQHF.

The chain uses TRBV28 and TRBJ1-2; TRBD1 matches at 7 bases. Trimming removed 4 bases from V and 8 bases from J; junction bases left unmatched: 7. The CDR3 totals 13 residues. Germline-derived CDR1 and CDR2 are MDHEN and SYDVKM. The CDR3 protein is CASSSTGFSGYTF. For the CDR3, the DNA is TGTGCCAGCAGTTCGACAGGGTTCTCCGGCTACACCTTC.

V and J are TRBV29-1 and TRBJ2-7; 7 nucleotides match TRBD1. J lost 0 bases, V lost 6 bases, and 5 bases had no gene match. In germline, CDR1 is SQVTM, CDR2 ANQGSEA. CDR3 length: 13 residues. In nucleotides, the CDR3 is TGCAGCGTGGGACAGATGGGCTCCTACGAGCAGTACTTC. Translation: CSVGQMGSYEQYF.

About this clone: Other DNA sequences from this sample encode an identical CDR3 as well. V is TRBV29-1 and J is TRBJ2-5, with 10 bases lining up with TRBD2. The CDR3 length is 19 residues. Trimming at V came to 0 bases and at J to 5 bases, leaving 18 bases not matched to a gene. The germline gives CDR1 SQVTM, CDR2 ANQGSEA. The DNA of the CDR3 is TGCAGCGTTGAAGAAGTCTTCCTAGCGGGAGAGACAGGGGAGGAGACCCAGTACTTC. This encodes CSVEEVFLAGETGEETQYF.

This chain connects TRBV7-9 to TRBJ1-4, with 8 positions matching TRBD1. Germline V gene lookup returns CDR1 SEHNR and CDR2 FQNEAQ (reference sequence). Trimming took 5 bases from V and 10 from J; bases not matched to a gene: 3. The CDR3 sequence is 12 residues long. DNA for the CDR3: TGTGCCAGCAGCCGCGGGACAGGAAAACTGTTTTTT. This translates into CASSRGTGKLFF.

This chain connects TRBV19 to TRBJ2-1; 9 nucleotides line up with TRBD2. This CDR3 is built from 15 residues. Germline-derived CDR1 and CDR2 are LNHDA and SQIVND (reference sequence). With V trimmed by 3 bases and J by 8 bases, 8 bases remained unmatched. The CDR3 region is CASSMFSGSTDEQFF. The CDR3 DNA sequence: TGTGCCAGTAGTATGTTTAGCGGGAGTACGGATGAGCAGTTCTTC.

This chain joins TRBV7-3 and TRBJ2-2; 7 positions match TRBD2. Germline V gene sequence: CDR1 SGHTA, CDR2 FQGTGA. This CDR3 is built from 15 residues. Trimming took 4 bases from V and 6 from J; bases not matched to a gene: 8. The CDR3 DNA sequence: TGTGCCAGCAGCTCCTCCCTGGGGGGGTCCGGGGAGCTGTTTTTT. Translation: CASSSSLGGSGELFF.

Concerning this clone itself: This CDR3 is also generated by other DNA sequences in the sample. The chain has TRBV2 and TRBJ1-2, with TRBD1 matching 9 bases. CDR1 is SNHLY, CDR2 FYNNEI, per germline. This CDR3 has 13 residues. J lost 13 bases, V lost 5 bases, and 11 bases had no gene match. The DNA of the CDR3 is TGTGCCAGCAGTAACAACCTAGGACAGGGGCCCACCTTC. The encoded protein is CASSNNLGQGPTF.

The chain employs TRBV4-1 and TRBJ2-1; 15 bases align to TRBD2. J gave up 7 bases and V 4 bases, and 2 bases lay outside the gene matches. CDR3 length: 15 amino acids. The germline CDR1 and CDR2 sequences are MGHRA and YSYEKL. The CDR3 region is CASSPGTSGGNEQFF. The CDR3 coding sequence is TGCGCCAGCAGCCCAGGGACTAGCGGGGGGAATGAGCAGTTCTTC.

This sequence joins TRBV7-9 and TRBJ2-7; 8 bases line up with TRBD2. J lost 6 bases, V lost 5 bases, and 9 bases had no gene match. The CDR3 totals 14 residues. Germline CDR1 is SEHNR and CDR2 is FQNEAQ (reference sequence). CDR3 DNA sequence: TGTGCCAGCAGCCTGGTGTCGGCGGGAGGCGAGCAGTACTTC. It yields the protein CASSLVSAGGEQYF.

This sequence joins TRBV5-1 and TRBJ2-2; 10 nucleotides align to TRBD2. This CDR3 comprises 13 residues. The J segment lost 9 bases and the V segment lost 4 bases, leaving 3 bases of the junction unmatched. Looked up from germline, CDR1 is SGHRS and CDR2 is YFSETQ. As DNA, the CDR3 is TGCGCCAGCAGCCTAGCGGGAGCAAGGGAGCTGTTTTTT. Protein sequence: CASSLAGARELFF.

This clone was seen once. This chain connects TRBV6-5 to TRBJ1-2; D is possibly TRBD1 (6 bases). The germline V gene has CDR1 MNHEY and CDR2 SVGAGI. Trimming stripped 5 bases from V and 3 bases from J, with 13 bases between. The CDR3 has 14 amino acids. The CDR3 spells CASSLFSGDYGYTF. Here the CDR3 DNA reads TGTGCCAGCAGTCTATTTTCAGGGGACTATGGCTACACCTTC.

The chain carries TRBV7-2 and TRBJ2-1; 8 nucleotides align to TRBD2. After removal of 4 bases from V and 12 bases from J, the junction contained 26 bases not matched to a gene. The CDR3 totals 19 residues. CDR1 and CDR2 from the germline V gene are SGHTA and FQGNSA. The CDR3 region is CASSSFPGTREGKGLTQFF. The CDR3 DNA reads as TGTGCCAGCAGCTCATTCCCGGGGACTAGAGAGGGGAAGGGGTTAACGCAGTTCTTC.

The CDR3 loop is CSVYSGSLGELFF. In DNA form, the CDR3 reads TGCAGCGTTTATAGCGGGAGCCTCGGGGAGCTGTTTTTT. The chain links TRBV29-1 to TRBJ2-2; 9 bases align to TRBD2. Germline CDR1 SQVTM, CDR2 ANQGSEA. The CDR3 loop spans 13 amino acids. Trimming at V came to 5 bases and at J to 7 bases, leaving 5 bases not matched to a gene.

The V and J genes are TRBV19 and TRBJ1-5; D perhaps matches TRBD1 (5 bases). The V gene lost 4 bases and the J gene lost 12 bases, with 16 bases spanning the gap. Germline CDR1 and CDR2: LNHDA and SQIVND (reference sequence). CDR3 size: 13 residues. The CDR3 is CASSNPGRPDQHF. The CDR3 DNA sequence: TGTGCCAGTAGTAACCCAGGGCGGCCGGACCAGCATTTT.

The V gene is TRBV13, the J gene TRBJ2-3, with 9 bases that match TRBD1. Germline V gene sequence: CDR1 PRHDT, CDR2 FYEKMQ (reference sequence). This CDR3 spans 15 amino acids. The V gene end was trimmed by 2 bases and the J gene end by 4 bases; junction bases not matched to a gene: 4. CDR3 DNA sequence: TGTGCCAGCAGCTTAACGACAGGGGGTGCAGATACGCAGTATTTT. Its translation is CASSLTTGGADTQYF.

The V and J genes are TRBV10-3 and TRBJ2-7, with TRBD1 matching over 11 bases. CDR1 is ENHRY, CDR2 SYGVKD, per germline. V dropped 6 bases and J dropped 5; count of bases not matched to a gene: 3. The CDR3 is 13 amino acids. This chain's CDR3 is CAIRDRGLNEQYF. DNA of the CDR3: TGTGCCATCAGGGACAGGGGGCTGAACGAGCAGTACTTC.

The CDR3 is CASCLGAEAFF. The CDR3 DNA follows: TGTGCCAGTTGTTTGGGCGCTGAAGCTTTCTTT. V usage is TRBV28 and J usage is TRBJ1-1; no clear D gene. CDR1 is MDHEN and CDR2 is SYDVKM in the germline V gene. The CDR3 runs to 11 residues. V gave up 9 bases and J gave up 6 bases, with 11 bases separating them.

V usage is TRBV2 and J usage is TRBJ2-7; TRBD1 aligns across 10 bases. The CDR3 extends over 13 amino acids. With V trimmed by 11 bases and J by 2 bases, 6 bases remained unmatched. From germline, CDR1 is SNHLY and CDR2 FYNNEI. The CDR3 is CAGGTGDAYEQYF. CDR3 in DNA: TGTGCCGGAGGGACAGGGGATGCCTACGAGCAGTACTTC.

This clone was observed a few times. V is TRBV7-3 and J is TRBJ1-1; a weak D match, TRBD1 (5 bases). The CDR3 extends over 15 amino acids. V was pared by 2 bases and J by 0 bases, with 10 bases between. Germline-derived CDR1 and CDR2 are SGHTA and FQGTGA. The CDR3 DNA follows: TGTGCCAGCAGCTTAGGCCGGGGGATGAACACTGAAGCTTTCTTT. Translation: CASSLGRGMNTEAFF.

The rearrangement joins TRBV18 to TRBJ2-2; no clear D. Per the germline V gene, CDR1 is KGHSH and CDR2 is LQKENI. CDR3 length: 18 amino acids. Trimming removed 3 bases from V and 3 bases from J, with 20 bases in between. The CDR3 DNA is TGTGCCAGCTCACCTCCTGAATTATCCTACCTCTACACCGGGGAGCTGTTTTTT. This translates into CASSPPELSYLYTGELFF.

This chain links TRBV19 with TRBJ2-1; maybe TRBD2 (6 bases). Germline V lookup: CDR1 LNHDA, CDR2 SQIVND (reference sequence). Trimming stripped 6 bases from V and 10 bases from J, with 22 bases between. The length of the CDR3 is 15 residues. CDR3 loop: CASRRGATGFREQFF. Here the CDR3 DNA reads TGTGCCAGTAGGCGGGGAGCAACCGGTTTTAGAGAGCAGTTCTTC.

V usage is TRBV28 and J usage is TRBJ2-7; TRBD1 might be the D (5 bases). The CDR3 covers 13 residues. Germline V gives CDR1 MDHEN, CDR2 SYDVKM. Trimming took 3 bases from V and 5 from J, leaving 11 bases between them. DNA for the CDR3: TGTGCCAGCAGTTTCAGGGTTGGAAACGAGCAGTACTTC. This encodes CASSFRVGNEQYF.